This T cell receptor (beta chain) was sequenced during a study of blood T cell repertoires in COVID-19. Across the study: Samples of COVID-19 (acute and convalescent) were obtained from the United States, Italy and Spain. Nucleic acid was either cDNA or gDNA, and it came from T cells, B-cell-depleted T cells, or PBMCs.

The CDR3 contains 14 residues. Trimming took off 3 bases at V and 9 bases at J, with 17 bases between the two ends. Germline CDR1 reads GTSNPN; CDR2 reads SVGIG (reference sequence). The assay was immunoSEQ multiplex PCR, and TCRdb's table has in-frame clones only and misses some. The sample lists around 190,000 clones, approximately 82% occurring once. Sequencing input: peripheral blood. This sequence joins TRBV30 and TRBJ2-2; tentatively, D is TRBD2 (6 bases). This TCR came from a human donor in a cohort sampled during active COVID-19. The CDR3 is CAWRGDFLDRELFF. In nucleotides, the CDR3 is TGTGCCTGGAGAGGGGACTTCCTCGACCGGGAGCTGTTTTTT.